This T cell receptor beta chain was recovered during a study of regulatory T cells in long-lasting Graves disease (dated by TCRdb to about 2021). The study in broad terms: In the newly diagnosed Graves' disease group, patients had been taking antithyroid drugs for less than 3 months. TCR sequencing covered approximately 13 persistent and approximately 20 newly diagnosed Graves' disease patients, around 35 samples in total. Patients with persistent Graves' disease were compared with patients with newly diagnosed Graves' disease using TCR sequencing and RNA sequencing of peripheral blood. The study was conducted in China and was registered as a clinical trial.

From the germline V gene, CDR1 is KGHDR and CDR2 is SFDVKD. The cysteine opens and the phenylalanine closes a CDR3 of 16 amino acids. Kept here is only the CDR3 DNA, which spans 48 bases and is read in frame from base 1. V and J are truncated by 1 base and 5 bases respectively, leaving an intervening sequence of 16 bases. This clonotype was seen ten or more times. What antigen it recognizes has not been identified. The input lacks base qualities; no much larger clone sits a single base away. Sample time point, as interpreted from the label and publication: newly diagnosed GD, antithyroid drugs for less than 3 months. For both TCR sequencing and RNA sequencing, RNA was extracted from PBMCs using TRIzol. The diagnosis of Graves' disease was made according to American Thyroid Association guidelines. Patients for the study were recruited at an endocrinology department in Xi'an, China. From each patient, 8 to 10 milliliters of peripheral blood was collected into an EDTA anticoagulant tube. PBMCs were isolated by Ficoll Paque Plus density gradient separation without further T cell sorting. An Agilent 2100 Bioanalyzer and agarose gel were used to check RNA quality, and a NanoDrop 2000 was used to measure RNA concentration.

The paper as a whole reports these results and caveats: Sequencing and analysis were limited to the TCR beta chain. Patients with persistent disease shared more public clonotypes (about 2,900) than newly diagnosed patients did (nearly 1,000). The authors noted that the small sample size was a limitation that may lower accuracy. Preferential use of TRBV28, TRBJ1-2 and TRBJ2-5 was observed in persistent disease, whereas TRBV20-1 and TRBJ2-1 were favored in newly diagnosed disease. Only peripheral blood was studied, because thyroid tissue, the primary lesion, was inaccessible. Lower TCR Shannon entropy and fewer highly expanded clones were observed in persistent Graves' disease patients than in newly diagnosed patients, which suggested clonal expansion.

Receptor amplification or capture employed multiplex PCR. These reads were obtained on an Illumina HiSeq 4000. To build TCR beta libraries, CDR3 regions were amplified by Arm-PCR using iRepertoire HTBI primers. Gel purification was performed on PCR products prior to sequencing. Under the source paper's analysis protocol: Gene usage analysis of CDR3 amino acid clonotypes used the 50 to 70 TRBV and 11 to 15 TRBJ segments found across samples. COPE and FqMerger were used to merge filtered high-quality paired reads into contigs. BLAST was used to align contigs to IMGT TRBV, TRBD and TRBJ reference genes, with CDR3 defined following IMGT. Any clonotype with a frequency above 0.1% was counted as a highly expanded clone. Shannon entropy was used to measure repertoire diversity, and the Gini coefficient was used to measure V-J evenness. A clonotype was considered public if more than one individual shared it. TCRdb itself trimmed the public reads at Q25 with fastp, ran MiXCR and retained productive beta chains. Under each unique CDR3 protein, matching rows form one entry showing the most common genes and DNA. These V and J calls originate from TCRdb's pipeline instead of the authors' own analysis. The sample data list about 540,000 distinct CDR3 sequences, and roughly 14% of these were observed just once. The top ten hold roughly a tenth of the sample.

These data were also filed under a second study, of T cells in Graves' hyperthyroidism and ophthalmopathy. As the second paper documents: Stable Graves' hyperthyroidism was defined as no progression to ophthalmopathy during 18 months of follow-up. The hyperthyroidism patients were between 18 and 65 years old and newly diagnosed, with a disease duration of less than 2 months. Any patient with an uncontrolled infection, another autoimmune disease, pregnancy or lactation was excluded. Diagnoses were based on clinical symptoms, serum thyroxine and TRAb, thyroid ultrasound and orbital computed tomography. The TCR CDR3 was subjected to a first round of RT-PCR using the HTBI primer set and the Qiagen OneStep RT-PCR kit. Most expanded thyroid clonotypes (frequency above 0.001) were also detected in blood, a finding suggesting that blood repertoires may reflect thyroid immune responses. A 13 V-J signature model separated ophthalmopathy from stable hyperthyroidism, with around 90% sensitivity and roughly 82% specificity in cross-validation and 80%/75% in testing. In validation, progression to ophthalmopathy was predicted by the model with approximately 67% sensitivity and 72.22% specificity, a median of approximately 6.5 months before onset. To identify distinguishing TCR V-J signatures, a discovery cohort of 95 to 100 patients was used, comprising 43 with Graves' ophthalmopathy and some 57 with stable Graves' hyperthyroidism. An independent validation cohort of some 18 hyperthyroidism patients and roughly 16 patients who later progressed to ophthalmopathy tested prospective prediction of ophthalmopathy. For training and testing, the 110 or so patients in the discovery cohort were randomly divided in a 7:3 ratio. The study also compared thyroid tissue and blood T-cell repertoires from five or six Graves' hyperthyroidism patients. After sampling, hyperthyroidism patients received methimazole starting at 30 mg daily, and ophthalmopathy patients received high-dose intravenous methylprednisolone. Libraries were constructed in a second round of multiplex PCR, after which size selection and purification were carried out. Paired-end sequencing of the libraries was performed with 100 bp reads on an Illumina HiSeq2000. SOAPnuke was used to process the raw data, throwing out any read that contained adapters or uncalled bases, had a mean Phred below 15, or lacked an exact constant-primer or identifier match. COPE v1.2.5 was used to merge the high-quality paired reads, and each unique nucleotide sequence was defined as a clonotype. MiTCR v1.1 was used to align the clonotypes against IMGT TRBV, TRBD and TRBJ reference segments. The analysis included only V-J combinations with a frequency above 0.0001, which together covered more than 99% of the repertoires. A TCS score was defined as the ratio between F50 (clonal expansion) and ExV (chaos), using BLOSUM62-based TCRdist between CDR3 peptides within each V-J. Welch's t-statistics and random forest reduced several hundred V-J features to 10 to 15, which were used in a naive Bayes classifier (R e1071). Sample size was not statistically predetermined, and blinding of investigators to group allocation was not performed. TCR Vbeta CDR3 sequencing of around 130 peripheral blood samples (43 ophthalmopathy, some 75 hyperthyroidism and about 17 progressor patients) is reported in the paper.

Sample: peripheral blood mononuclear cells (PBMCs), taken at new diagnosis, from a patient treated with antithyroid drugs. This receptor chain uses TRBV24-1 and TRBJ2-5; no D gene call is confident. This TCR came from a man aged 25 to 40 with Graves disease. Donor details come from another sample of the same person, matched by shared clones. The CDR3 protein sequence reads: CATSDFRGSSGETQYF. The nucleotides are TGTGCCACCAGTGATTTTCGAGGCAGCTCGGGTGAGACCCAGTACTTC.